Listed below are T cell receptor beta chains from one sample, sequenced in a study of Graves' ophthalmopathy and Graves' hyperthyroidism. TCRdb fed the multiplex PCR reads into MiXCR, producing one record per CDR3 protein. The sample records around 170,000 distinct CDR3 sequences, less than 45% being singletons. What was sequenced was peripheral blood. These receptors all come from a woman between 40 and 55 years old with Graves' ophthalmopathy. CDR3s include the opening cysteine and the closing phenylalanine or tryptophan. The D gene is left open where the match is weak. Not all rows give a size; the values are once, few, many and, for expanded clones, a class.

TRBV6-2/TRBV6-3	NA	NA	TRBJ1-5	TGTGCCAGCAGTCGGACAGATCATCAGCCCCAGCATTTT	CASSRTDHQPQHF
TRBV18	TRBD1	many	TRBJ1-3	TGTGCCAGCTCCGAACAGGGGTCTGGAAACACCATATATTTT	CASSEQGSGNTIYF
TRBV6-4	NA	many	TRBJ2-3	TGTGCCAGCAGGAGGGCCCCACAAAATACGCAGTATTTT	CASRRAPQNTQYF
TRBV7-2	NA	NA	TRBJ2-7	TGTGCCAGCGTGCCCAACGACAACTACGAGCAGTACTTC	CASVPNDNYEQYF
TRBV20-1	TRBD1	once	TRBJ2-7	TGCAGTGCTAGACAAGGACAGGGGCCCTACGAGCAGTACTTC	CSARQGQGPYEQYF
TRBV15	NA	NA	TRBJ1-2	TGTGCCACCAGCAGAGATGTAACAGACTATGGCTACACCTTC	CATSRDVTDYGYTF
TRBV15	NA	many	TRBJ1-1	TGTGCCACCAGCAGAGATCGGAGGGTTACTGAAGCTTTCTTT	CATSRDRRVTEAFF
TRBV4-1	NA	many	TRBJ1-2	TGCGCCAGCAGCCCGCATTTGACAGTGAACTATGGCTACACCTTC	CASSPHLTVNYGYTF
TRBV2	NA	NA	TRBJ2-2	TGTGCCAGCACGACAGAGGGAACTTTGGCTTACACCGGGGAGCTGTTTTTT	CASTTEGTLAYTGELFF
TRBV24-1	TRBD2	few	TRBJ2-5	TGTGCCACCAGTGCAACTAGCGGGGGGCTCTACCAAGAGACCCAGTACTTC	CATSATSGGLYQETQYF
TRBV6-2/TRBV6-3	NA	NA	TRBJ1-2	TGTGCCAGCAGTTACTCGGGGGTCCGACCCGCTAATAACTATGGCTACACCTTC	CASSYSGVRPANNYGYTF
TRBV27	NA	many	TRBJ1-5	TGTGCCAGCAGTTTATCCGGGCCTTTTGGTCAGCCCCAGCATTTT	CASSLSGPFGQPQHF
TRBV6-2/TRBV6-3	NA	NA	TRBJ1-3	TGTGCCAGCGGCGACGGAAACACCATATATTTT	CASGDGNTIYF
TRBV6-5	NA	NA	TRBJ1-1	TGTGCCAGCAGTTACCGCGGCGTCGGTGAAGCTTTCTTT	CASSYRGVGEAFF
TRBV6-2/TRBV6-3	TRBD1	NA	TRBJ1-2	TGTGCCAGCAGTTACCCCCCCAGGACAGGGGCGAACTATGGCTACACCTTC	CASSYPPRTGANYGYTF
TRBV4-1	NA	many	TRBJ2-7	TGCGCCAGCAGCCAAGATGTTCAGGGGTTCGAGCAGTACTTC	CASSQDVQGFEQYF
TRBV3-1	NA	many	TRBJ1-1	TGTGCCAGCAGCCCGAAACAGGCACAGATGAACACTGAAGCTTTCTTT	CASSPKQAQMNTEAFF
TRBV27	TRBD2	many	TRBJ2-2	TGTGCCAGCAGGGGTATGGGGGGGACCGGGGAGCTGTTTTTT	CASRGMGGTGELFF
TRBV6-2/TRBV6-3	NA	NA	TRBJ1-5	TGTGCCAGCAGTTACGGCGGGGGCTTGGGACAGCCCCAGCATTTT	CASSYGGGLGQPQHF
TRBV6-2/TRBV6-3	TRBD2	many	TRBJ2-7	TGTGCCAGCAGCTACGGACTAGCGGGAGGGTCCTACGAGCAGTACTTC	CASSYGLAGGSYEQYF
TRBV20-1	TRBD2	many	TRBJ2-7	TGCAGTGCTGATAGCGGGACCCTTCGCGAGCAGTACTTC	CSADSGTLREQYF
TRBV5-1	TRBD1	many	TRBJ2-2	TGCGCCAGCAGGAGGACGCAGGGGGTCGGGACCGGGGAGCTGTTTTTT	CASRRTQGVGTGELFF
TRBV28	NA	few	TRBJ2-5	TGTGCCAGCACCCCAGGCGACGGAAAGACCCAGTACTTC	CASTPGDGKTQYF
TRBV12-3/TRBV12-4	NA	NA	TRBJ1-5	TGTGCCAGCAGTTCCACGGGGGGCCGGAGCAATCAGCCCCAGCATTTT	CASSSTGGRSNQPQHF
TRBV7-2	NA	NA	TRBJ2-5	TGTGCCAGCAGCTTAGCGACGGGGGCGGGTGGGGAGACCCAGTACTTC	CASSLATGAGGETQYF
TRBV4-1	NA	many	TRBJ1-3	TGCGCCAGCAGCCAAGAGTGGAGAAGGGAGTCTGGAAACACCATATATTTT	CASSQEWRRESGNTIYF
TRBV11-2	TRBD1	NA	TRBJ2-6	TGTGCCAGCAGCCCCCATGGACAGGTGAACTCTGGGGCCAACGTCCTGACTTTC	CASSPHGQVNSGANVLTF
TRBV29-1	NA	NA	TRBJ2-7	TGCAGCGTTCGTGCCGGTTCCTACGAGCAGTACTTC	CSVRAGSYEQYF
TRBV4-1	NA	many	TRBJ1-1	TGCGCCAGCAGCCGGCAGGAGGTGGTGATGAACACTGAAGCTTTCTTT	CASSRQEVVMNTEAFF
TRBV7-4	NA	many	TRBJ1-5	TGTGCCAGGCTGTCACGGCTGAATCAGCCCCAGCATTTT	CARLSRLNQPQHF
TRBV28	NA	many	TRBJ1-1	TGTGCCAGCAGTTTAGATAATTTGGGGTTCACTGAAGCTTTCTTT	CASSLDNLGFTEAFF
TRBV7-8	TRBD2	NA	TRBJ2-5	TGTGCCAGCAGTCCCAGCGGGAGGTGGGAGACCCAGTACTTC	CASSPSGRWETQYF
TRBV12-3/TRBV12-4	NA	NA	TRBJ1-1	TGTGCCAGCAGTCAAGGGGGACTGCCGCCACCTGAAGCTTTCTTT	CASSQGGLPPPEAFF
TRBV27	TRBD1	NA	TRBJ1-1	TGTGCCAGCAGTCCTCAGGGGGAGTGGACTGAAGCTTTCTTT	CASSPQGEWTEAFF
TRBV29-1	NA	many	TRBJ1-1	TGCAGCGTTGAAGATCTGGGGGAACGTGAGGGGTTTGAAGCTTTCTTT	CSVEDLGEREGFEAFF
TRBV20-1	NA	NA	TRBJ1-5	TGCAGTGCTAGACTGAACAGAGATAATCAGCCCCAGCATTTT	CSARLNRDNQPQHF
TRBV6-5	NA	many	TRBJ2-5	TGTGCCAGCAGTTACTCAACAGTCGAGGAGACCCAGTACTTC	CASSYSTVEETQYF
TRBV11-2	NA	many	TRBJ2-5	TGTGCCAGCAGCTTAGATAGGGGAAGACTCGGGACCCAGTACTTC	CASSLDRGRLGTQYF
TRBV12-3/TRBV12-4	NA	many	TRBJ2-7	TGTGCCAGCAGTTTTTGGGTGAACGAGCAGTACTTC	CASSFWVNEQYF
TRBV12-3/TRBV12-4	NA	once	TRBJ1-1	TGTGCCAGCAGCCAATATAGACAGGATGTGAACACTGAAGCTTTCTTT	CASSQYRQDVNTEAFF
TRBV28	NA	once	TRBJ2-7	TGTGCCAGCAGAGGGGACCGCTACGAGCAGTACTTC	CASRGDRYEQYF
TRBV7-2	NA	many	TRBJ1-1	TGTGCCAGCAGCTTAGGTTGGGGGCTCACTGCTGAAGCTTTCTTT	CASSLGWGLTAEAFF
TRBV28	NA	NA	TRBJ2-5	TGTGCCAGCAAGGGTGGAGCGGTCCAAGAGACCCAGTACTTC	CASKGGAVQETQYF
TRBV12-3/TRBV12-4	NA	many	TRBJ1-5	TGTGCCAGCAGTTTATCGGGGGCTAGGGGTCAGCCCCAGCATTTT	CASSLSGARGQPQHF
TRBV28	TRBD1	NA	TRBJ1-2	TGTGCCAGCAGCCAACGGACAGGTGTTAACTATGGCTACACCTTC	CASSQRTGVNYGYTF
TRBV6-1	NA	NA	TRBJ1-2	TGTGCCAGCAGCCTACAGGGATTTGGCTATGGCTACACCTTC	CASSLQGFGYGYTF
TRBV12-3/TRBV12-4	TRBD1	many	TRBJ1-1	TGTGCCAGCAGCCGAGGGACAGCTGAAGCTTTCTTT	CASSRGTAEAFF
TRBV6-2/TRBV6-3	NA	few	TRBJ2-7	TGTGCCAGCAGTTACTTGGCGGGGACCTACGAGCAGTACTTC	CASSYLAGTYEQYF
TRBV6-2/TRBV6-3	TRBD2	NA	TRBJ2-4	TGTGCCAGCAGCCCCGGGACTACGAAAAACATTCAGTACTTC	CASSPGTTKNIQYF
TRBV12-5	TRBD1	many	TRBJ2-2	TGTGCTAGTGGTTTGCAGAGGACAGGGGGCTTCACCGGGGAGCTGTTTTTT	CASGLQRTGGFTGELFF
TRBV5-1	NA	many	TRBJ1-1	TGCGCCAGCAGCCCGGACTGGGGAAACACTGAAGCTTTCTTT	CASSPDWGNTEAFF
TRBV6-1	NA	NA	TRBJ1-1	TGTGCCAGCAGAAAACTCGGCAGGGGCACTGAAGCTTTCTTT	CASRKLGRGTEAFF